The count of the clone carrying this T cell receptor beta chain is one. No antigen is known for it. V gave up 6 bases and J gave up 3 bases; unmatched junction bases: 9. In germline, CDR1 is SQVTM, CDR2 ANQGSEA. The CDR3 runs to 14 residues. The data derive from a study of blood T cells in healthy people across ages. Study-wide context: Researchers report that template switching captured about one barcoded beta molecule per two T cells. Study-level points and caveats: Because donor CMV status was unknown, expanded clonotype changes were possibly confounded. Roughly linearly, TCR beta diversity per million T cells fell as age increased.

A second PCR of roughly 7 to 11 cycles used a sample-barcoded 5' primer and a J-beta primer mix. Template switching added a 12-random-nucleotide identifier to every cDNA molecule. MiXCR was run by TCRdb on the 5' RACE reads, yielding one entry per CDR3 protein. The data contain about 760,000 distinct CDR3 sequences, 56% of them singletons. V and J are TRBV29-1 and TRBJ1-1; TRBD1 matches 8 bases. The sample consisted of blood. This TCR was sampled from a middle-aged man in good health. CDR3 nucleotides: TGCAGCGTAGTGCAGGGGGCGTCTGACACTGAAGCTTTCTTT. Translating gives CSVVQGASDTEAFF. Drawing the rest from reference TRBV29-1 and TRBJ1-1, the complete variable domain is SAVISQKPSRDICQRGTSLTIQCQVDSQVTMMFWYRQQPGQSLTLIATANQGSEATYESGFVIDKFPISRPNLTFSTLTVSNMSPEDSSIYLCSVVQGASDTEAFFGQGTRLTVV.